The 18 T cell receptor beta chains below all came from one sample that was sequenced in a study of response to subunit inactivated influenza vaccine. TCRdb re-called the RT-PCR reads with MiXCR, one entry per CDR3 protein. The sample holds about 520,000 distinct CDR3 sequences, 25% seen once. Here the sequenced sample was CD4+ T cells sorted from PBMCs, taken roughly 5 days after vaccination. These receptors were taken from a man aged 50-59 years who received an inactivated influenza vaccine.

V is TRBV5-1 and J is TRBJ2-7, with D possibly TRBD1 on 6 matching bases. The CDR3 is 16 residues long. V lost 0 bases and J 5 bases, leaving 18 bases between the germline ends. CDR1 is SGHRS, CDR2 YFSETQ, per germline. In DNA, the CDR3 is TGCGCCAGCAGCTTGGGGACAGTGCATCTCAAGGACGAGCAGTACTTC. Protein sequence: CASSLGTVHLKDEQYF.

This clonotype was seen a handful of times. The CDR3 protein is CASSPGTVQFF. The CDR3 DNA reads as TGTGCCAGCAGTCCGGGGACAGTCCAGTTCTTC. V gene TRBV2 combines with J gene TRBJ2-1, with 7 bases lining up with TRBD1. With V trimmed by 5 bases and J by 13 bases, 5 bases remained unmatched. Germline CDR1 is SNHLY and CDR2 is FYNNEI. The CDR3 extends over 11 amino acids. The full variable domain, with the rest looked up from reference TRBV2 and TRBJ2-1, is EPEVTQTPSHQVTQMGQEVILRCVPISNHLYFYWYRQILGQKVEFLVSFYNNEISEKSEIFDDQFSVERPDGSNFTLKIRSTKLEDSAMYFCASSPGTVQFFGPGTRLTVL.

By its share, this clonotype is medium-sized. CDR3 protein: CSVDRPQGTDTQYF. CDR3 DNA: TGCAGCGTTGATAGGCCCCAGGGCACAGATACGCAGTATTTT. The chain joins TRBV29-1 to TRBJ2-3; D gene uncertain. V gave up 3 bases and J gave up 1 base, with 11 bases separating them. This CDR3 spans 14 amino acids. Germline CDR1 reads SQVTM; CDR2 reads ANQGSEA.

This clonotype was recorded once. The rearrangement uses TRBV5-4 and TRBJ2-7, with D unclear. V was clipped by 4 bases and J by 7 bases, with 21 bases between them. The CDR3 runs 15 residues. Germline V gene lookup returns CDR1 SGHNT and CDR2 YYREEE (reference sequence). Here the CDR3 reads CASSPDTSLLGEQYF. The CDR3 DNA is TGTGCCAGCAGCCCCGACACCTCGCTTCTAGGGGAGCAGTACTTC.

This clonotype was found a few times. In nucleotides, the CDR3 is TGCGCCAGCAGCCAAGCCCGGGACCGAGACACAGATACGCAGTATTTT. Its translation is CASSQARDRDTDTQYF. V and J are TRBV5-1 and TRBJ2-3, with D perhaps matching TRBD1 or TRBD2 (5 bases each). CDR1 is SGHRS, CDR2 YFSETQ, per germline. Trimming left V 4 bases short and J 2 bases short, with 17 bases between. CDR3 length: 16 residues.

The V call is TRBV10-3, the J call TRBJ1-3; 7 bases line up with TRBD1. V shed 10 bases, J shed 0 bases, and the junction held 6 bases outside the gene matches. CDR3 length equals 14 residues. Germline V CDR1 and CDR2: ENHRY, SYGVKD. The CDR3 nucleotides read TGTGCCAAGACGGGACAGAGCTCTGGAAACACCATATATTTT. Residues: CAKTGQSSGNTIYF.

The V call is TRBV29-1, the J call TRBJ2-1; D is perhaps TRBD2 (6 bases). The CDR3 extends over 13 amino acids. Germline-derived CDR1 and CDR2 are SQVTM and ANQGSEA. Trimming shortened V by 7 bases and J by 4 bases, and 14 bases separated the two germline ends. CDR3: CSAGEVRYNEQFF. DNA for the CDR3: TGCAGCGCCGGGGAGGTGCGGTACAATGAGCAGTTCTTC.

This clonotype occurred a few times. This chain joins TRBV20-1 and TRBJ2-1; TRBD2 agrees at 7 bases. CDR3 length equals 13 residues. The ends lost 6 bases at V and 8 bases at J; junction bases unmatched: 10. Germline V gene sequence: CDR1 DFQATT, CDR2 SNEGSKA (reference sequence). The CDR3 bases are TGCAGTGCGAGCGGGCGGGGGACCGATGAGCAGTTCTTC. This gives the protein CSASGRGTDEQFF.

This chain joins TRBV29-1 and TRBJ2-5, with 10 positions matching TRBD1. Germline CDR1 SQVTM, CDR2 ANQGSEA. This CDR3 spans 14 amino acids. J lost 6 bases, V lost 4 bases, and 8 bases had no gene match. This CDR3 reads CSVGQGANLKTQYF. In nucleotides, the CDR3 is TGCAGCGTTGGACAGGGGGCAAATTTGAAGACCCAGTACTTC.

The V call is TRBV6-5, the J call TRBJ2-2; D gene uncertain. V lost 6 bases and J lost 3, with 11 bases in between. The length of the CDR3 is 14 residues. Germline assignment: CDR1 MNHEY and CDR2 SVGAGI. The CDR3 DNA follows: TGTGCCAGCAGCTTCACGGAGTACACCGGGGAGCTGTTTTTT. As protein: CASSFTEYTGELFF.

This clonotype was recorded at least ten times. This rearrangement joins TRBV29-1 to TRBJ1-1, with 8 positions matching TRBD1. The CDR3 extends over 14 amino acids. Looked up from germline, CDR1 is SQVTM and CDR2 is ANQGSEA. V shed 6 bases and J 1 base; nucleotides not matched to a gene: 7. The CDR3 nucleotides are TGCAGCGTAGTCCCCGGGACAGGGAACACTGAAGCTTTCTTT. Translation gives CSVVPGTGNTEAFF.

CDR3 amino acids: CASSLATEGNEQFF. The CDR3 DNA is TGTGCCAGCAGCTTAGCGACAGAGGGGAATGAGCAGTTCTTC. The J gene is TRBJ2-1, the V gene TRBV7-6; D might be TRBD1 or TRBD2, each matching 5 bases. Germline CDR1 is SGHVS and CDR2 is FNYEAQ. This CDR3 region has 14 residues. The germline V and J ends were trimmed by 0 bases and 7 bases, with 10 bases remaining between them.

The CDR3 loop is CASERGTGGRNEQFF. CDR3 bases: TGTGCCAGCGAGAGAGGGACAGGGGGCAGGAATGAGCAGTTCTTC. The chain combines TRBV10-3 with TRBJ2-1; 12 bases agree with TRBD1. The CDR3 is 15 amino acids. Germline V gene sequence: CDR1 ENHRY, CDR2 SYGVKD. After removal of 10 bases from V and 7 bases from J, the junction contained 11 bases not matched to a gene.

CDR3 coding DNA: TGTGCCAGCAGCGCTAGCGTGGGAGATACGCAGTATTTT. It is translated as CASSASVGDTQYF. This chain connects TRBV9 to TRBJ2-3; possible D gene TRBD2, 6 bases. The CDR3 has 13 residues. Germline V gene sequence: CDR1 SGDLS, CDR2 YYNGEE. The V end was cut by 3 bases, the J end by 5 bases, with 10 bases between.

The chain joins TRBV11-2 to TRBJ2-1; a weak D match, TRBD1 (7 bases). V shed 5 bases and J shed 9 bases, with 17 bases lying between them. In germline, CDR1 is SGHAT, CDR2 FQNNGV. The CDR3 has 14 amino acids. CDR3 sequence: CASSLTGRLFEQFF. CDR3 coding DNA: TGTGCCAGCAGCCTGACAGGGAGGTTATTTGAGCAGTTCTTC.

This clonotype appeared a few times. CDR3 sequence reads: CAISGAPGLPKGANVLTF. CDR3 DNA sequence: TGTGCCATCAGTGGGGCCCCGGGACTCCCTAAAGGGGCCAACGTCCTGACTTTC. The chain is built from TRBV10-3 and TRBJ2-6; D is possibly TRBD2 (6 bases). Germline assignment: CDR1 ENHRY and CDR2 SYGVKD. Trimming removed 4 bases from V and 4 bases from J, with 20 bases in between. CDR3 size: 18 residues.

The genes are TRBV10-3 and TRBJ2-6, with 8 bases fitting TRBD1. Losses at the gene ends were 4 bases for V and 0 bases for J; bases not matched to a gene: 8. This CDR3 spans 18 amino acids. Germline V gene lookup returns CDR1 ENHRY and CDR2 SYGVKD. This chain's CDR3 is CAISGAGQAGSGANVLTF. Written as DNA, the CDR3 is TGTGCCATCAGTGGGGCGGGACAGGCCGGCTCTGGGGCCAACGTCCTGACTTTC.

CDR3: CASSLAGLVYEQFF. As DNA, the CDR3 is TGTGCCAGCAGCTTAGCCGGACTAGTCTATGAGCAGTTCTTC. The J gene is TRBJ2-1, the V gene TRBV11-2; 7 nucleotides line up with TRBD2. V lost 1 base, J lost 8 bases, and 5 bases stayed unmatched. The CDR3 loop spans 14 amino acids. Germline CDR1 and CDR2: SGHAT and FQNNGV. Supplemented by reference TRBV11-2 and TRBJ2-1, the full variable domain reads EAGVAQSPRYKIIEKRQSVAFWCNPISGHATLYWYQQILGQGPKLLIQFQNNGVVDDSQLPKDRFSAERLKGVDSTLKIQPAKLEDSAVYLCASSLAGLVYEQFFGPGTRLTVL.